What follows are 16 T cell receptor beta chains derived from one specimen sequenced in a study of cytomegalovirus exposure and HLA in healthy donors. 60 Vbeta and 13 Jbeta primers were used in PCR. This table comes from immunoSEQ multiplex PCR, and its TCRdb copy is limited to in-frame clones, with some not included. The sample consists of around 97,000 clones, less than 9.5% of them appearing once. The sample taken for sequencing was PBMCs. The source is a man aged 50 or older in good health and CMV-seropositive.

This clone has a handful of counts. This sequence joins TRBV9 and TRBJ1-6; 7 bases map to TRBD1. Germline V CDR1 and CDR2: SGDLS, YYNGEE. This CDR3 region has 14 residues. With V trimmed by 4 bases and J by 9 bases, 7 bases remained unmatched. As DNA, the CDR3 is TGTGCCAGCAGCCTAGGGGGCGGGGGTTCACCCCTCCACTTT. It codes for CASSLGGGGSPLHF.

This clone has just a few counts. The CDR3 loop reads CASSLVGQRAAFF. CDR3 DNA: TGTGCCAGCAGCTTAGTGGGACAGCGGGCAGCTTTCTTT. The rearrangement joins TRBV7-9 to TRBJ1-1; 7 bases fit TRBD1. V shed 1 base, J shed 10 bases, and the junction held 6 bases outside the gene matches. CDR1 SEHNR and CDR2 FQNEAQ come from the germline V gene (reference sequence). The CDR3 spans 13 residues.

CDR3 coding DNA: TGCGCCAGCAGCCAAGAGGGGGTGGGGGGGGAGACCCAGTACTTC. As protein: CASSQEGVGGETQYF. The chain uses TRBV4-3 and TRBJ2-5; 7 bases fit TRBD2. This CDR3 is 15 amino acids long. The V gene end was trimmed by 0 bases and the J gene end by 5 bases; junction bases not matched to a gene: 6. The V gene's germline CDR1 is LGHNA and CDR2 YSLEER.

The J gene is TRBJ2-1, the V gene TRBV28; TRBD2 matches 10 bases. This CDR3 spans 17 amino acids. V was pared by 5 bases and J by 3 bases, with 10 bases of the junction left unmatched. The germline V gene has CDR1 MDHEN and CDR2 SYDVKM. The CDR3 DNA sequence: TGTGCCAGCAGTGGATCCGGGACTAGCGATCTCTACAATGAGCAGTTCTTC. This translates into CASSGSGTSDLYNEQFF.

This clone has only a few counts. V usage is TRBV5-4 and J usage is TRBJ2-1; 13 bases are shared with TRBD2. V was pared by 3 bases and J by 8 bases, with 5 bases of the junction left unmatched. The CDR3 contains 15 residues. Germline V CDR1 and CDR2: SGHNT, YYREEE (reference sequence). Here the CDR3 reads CASSSGTSGIYEQFF. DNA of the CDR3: TGTGCCAGCAGCTCCGGGACTAGCGGGATCTATGAGCAGTTCTTC.

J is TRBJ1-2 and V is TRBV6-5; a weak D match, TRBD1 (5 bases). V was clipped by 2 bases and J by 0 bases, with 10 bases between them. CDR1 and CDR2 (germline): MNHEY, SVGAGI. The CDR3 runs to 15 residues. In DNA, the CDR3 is TGTGCCAGCAGTTACGGGGGGTCCACTAACTATGGCTACACCTTC. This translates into CASSYGGSTNYGYTF.

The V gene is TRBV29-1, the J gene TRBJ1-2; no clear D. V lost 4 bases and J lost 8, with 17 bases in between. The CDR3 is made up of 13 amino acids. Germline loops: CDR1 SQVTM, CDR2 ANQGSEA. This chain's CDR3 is CSVVVRTPGGYTF. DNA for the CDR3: TGCAGCGTTGTCGTAAGGACGCCGGGGGGCTACACCTTC.

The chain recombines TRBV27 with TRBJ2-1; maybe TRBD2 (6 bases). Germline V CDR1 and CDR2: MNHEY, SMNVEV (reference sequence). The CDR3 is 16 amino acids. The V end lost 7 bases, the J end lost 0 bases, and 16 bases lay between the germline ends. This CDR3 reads CASIPTRRSSYNEQFF. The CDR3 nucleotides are TGTGCCAGCATACCGACTAGGCGAAGCTCCTACAATGAGCAGTTCTTC.

CDR3 residues: CASSSPGLLQAFF. The CDR3 DNA follows: TGTGCCAGCAGCAGCCCAGGTCTCCTTCAAGCTTTCTTT. The rearrangement uses TRBV28 and TRBJ1-1; D unclear. CDR3 length: 13 residues. V gave up 6 bases and J gave up 9 bases, with 17 bases separating them. Germline values: CDR1 MDHEN, CDR2 SYDVKM.

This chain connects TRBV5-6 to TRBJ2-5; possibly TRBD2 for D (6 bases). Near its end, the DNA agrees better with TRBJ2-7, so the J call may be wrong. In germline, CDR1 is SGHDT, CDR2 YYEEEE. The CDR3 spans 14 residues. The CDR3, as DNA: TGTGCCAGCAGCGGGCGGGACGGCAACTACGAGCAGTACTTC. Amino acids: CASSGRDGNYEQYF.

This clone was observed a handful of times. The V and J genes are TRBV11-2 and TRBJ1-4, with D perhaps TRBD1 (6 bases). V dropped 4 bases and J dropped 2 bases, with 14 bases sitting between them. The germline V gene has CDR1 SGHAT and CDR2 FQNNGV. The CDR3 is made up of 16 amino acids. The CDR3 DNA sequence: TGTGCCAGCAGCTCCCAGGGGTTTGGGACTAATGAAAAACTGTTTTTT. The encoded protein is CASSSQGFGTNEKLFF. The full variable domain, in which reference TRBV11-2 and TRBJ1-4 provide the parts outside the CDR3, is EAGVAQSPRYKIIEKRQSVAFWCNPISGHATLYWYQQILGQGPKLLIQFQNNGVVDDSQLPKDRFSAERLKGVDSTLKIQPAKLEDSAVYLCASSSQGFGTNEKLFFGSGTQLSVL.

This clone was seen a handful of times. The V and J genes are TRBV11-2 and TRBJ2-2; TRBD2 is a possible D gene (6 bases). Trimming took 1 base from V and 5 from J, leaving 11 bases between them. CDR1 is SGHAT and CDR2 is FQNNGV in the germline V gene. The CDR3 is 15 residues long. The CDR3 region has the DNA TGTGCCAGCAGCTTAGCGGGAGCGTGGACCGGGGAGCTGTTTTTT. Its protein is CASSLAGAWTGELFF.

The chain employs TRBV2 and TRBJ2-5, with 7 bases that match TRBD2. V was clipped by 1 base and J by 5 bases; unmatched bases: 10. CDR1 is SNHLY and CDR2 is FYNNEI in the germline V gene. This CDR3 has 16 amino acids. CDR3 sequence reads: CASSEEGGSGWETQYF. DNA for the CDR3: TGTGCCAGCAGTGAAGAGGGCGGGAGCGGTTGGGAGACCCAGTACTTC.

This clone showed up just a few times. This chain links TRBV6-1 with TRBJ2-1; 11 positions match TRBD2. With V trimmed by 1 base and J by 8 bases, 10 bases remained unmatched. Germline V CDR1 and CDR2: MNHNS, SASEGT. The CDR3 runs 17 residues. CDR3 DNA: TGTGCCAGCAGTGAAGGCGCTAGCGGGGGGTCCCGAGATGAGCAGTTCTTC. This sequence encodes CASSEGASGGSRDEQFF.

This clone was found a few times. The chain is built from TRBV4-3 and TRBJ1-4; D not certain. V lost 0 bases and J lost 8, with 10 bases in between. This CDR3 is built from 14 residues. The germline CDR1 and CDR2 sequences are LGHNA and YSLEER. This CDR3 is CASSQETFEEKLFF. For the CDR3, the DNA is TGCGCCAGCAGCCAAGAAACGTTTGAGGAAAAACTGTTTTTT.

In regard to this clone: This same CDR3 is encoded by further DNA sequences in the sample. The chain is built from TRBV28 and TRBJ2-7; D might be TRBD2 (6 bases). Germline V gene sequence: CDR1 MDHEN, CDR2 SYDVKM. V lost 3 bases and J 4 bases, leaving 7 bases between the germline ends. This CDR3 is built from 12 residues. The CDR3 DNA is TGTGCCAGCAGTTTGGCGGGGTACGAGCAGTACTTC. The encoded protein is CASSLAGYEQYF.